The 4 T cell receptor beta chains below were found in one sample sequenced in a study of identical twins. Using its own MiXCR run on the 5' RACE reads, TCRdb lists one record per CDR3 protein. The data contain hundreds of thousands of distinct CDR3 sequences, approximately 22% of them singletons. These sequences were also reported in another study, on T cells expressing NK-cell markers.

The source material was PBMCs. All receptors derive from a woman aged 18-29 years in good health.

A few counts support this clonotype. The chain carries TRBV19 and TRBJ2-7; 10 positions match TRBD1. CDR3 length equals 14 residues. After removal of 7 bases from V and 4 bases from J, the junction contained 7 bases not matched to a gene. Germline CDR1 LNHDA, CDR2 SQIVND (reference sequence). CDR3 region: CASKGQGQGYEQYF. The CDR3 region has the DNA TGTGCCAGTAAAGGACAGGGACAGGGGTACGAGCAGTACTTC.

This clonotype has just a few counts. The chain uses TRBV9 and TRBJ2-1; 10 positions match TRBD2. The CDR3 is made up of 15 amino acids. CDR1 is SGDLS, CDR2 YYNGEE, per germline. V dropped 3 bases and J dropped 9; count of bases not matched to a gene: 9. CDR3 sequence: CASSEAGGPIGEQFF. CDR3 coding DNA: TGTGCCAGCAGCGAAGCGGGAGGGCCAATAGGTGAGCAGTTCTTC.

This clonotype was detected only a few times. The gene calls are TRBV7-9 and TRBJ1-5; 7 bases align to TRBD1. J lost 0 bases, V lost 4 bases, and 3 bases had no gene match. This CDR3 contains 15 residues. The germline V gene encodes CDR1 SEHNR and CDR2 FQNEAQ (reference sequence). In nucleotides, the CDR3 is TGTGCCAGCAGCTCAGGACAGGATAGCAATCAGCCCCAGCATTTT. Its protein is CASSSGQDSNQPQHF.

This clonotype came up once. The chain combines TRBV6-1 with TRBJ2-6, with D perhaps TRBD1 (7 bases). CDR1 is MNHNS and CDR2 is SASEGT in the germline V gene. The CDR3 runs 15 residues. Trimming stripped 6 bases from V and 4 bases from J, with 13 bases between. CDR3 sequence: CASRARGAGANVLTF. In DNA form, the CDR3 reads TGTGCCAGCAGAGCCAGGGGGGCCGGGGCCAACGTCCTGACTTTC.